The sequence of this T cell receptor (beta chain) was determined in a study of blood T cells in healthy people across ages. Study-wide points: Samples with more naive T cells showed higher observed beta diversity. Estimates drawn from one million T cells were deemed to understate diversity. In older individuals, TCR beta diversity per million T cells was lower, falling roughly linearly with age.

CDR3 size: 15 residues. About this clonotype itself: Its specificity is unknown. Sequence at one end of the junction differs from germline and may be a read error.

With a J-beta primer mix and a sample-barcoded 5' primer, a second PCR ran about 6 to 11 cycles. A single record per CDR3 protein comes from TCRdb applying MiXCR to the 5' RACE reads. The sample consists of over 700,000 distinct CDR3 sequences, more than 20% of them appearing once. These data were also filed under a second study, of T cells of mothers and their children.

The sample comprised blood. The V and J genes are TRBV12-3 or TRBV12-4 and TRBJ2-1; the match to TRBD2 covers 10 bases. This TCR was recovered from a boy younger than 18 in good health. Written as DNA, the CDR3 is TGTGCCAGCAGTTTGGGGCTAGCGGGAGTGGGGGAGCAGCTCTTC. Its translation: CASSLGLAGVGEQLF.